The 21 T cell receptor beta chains below come from one sample, sequenced in a study of blood T cell repertoires in COVID-19. Produced via immunoSEQ multiplex PCR; TCRdb's table is partial and in-frame only. The sample lists a few hundred thousand clones; about 88% were seen once. The sample taken for sequencing was peripheral blood. The receptors shown here come from a woman aged 55-70 years with COVID-19, enrolled during active disease.

The genes are TRBV5-1 and TRBJ1-2; D might be TRBD1 (6 bases). The CDR3 sequence is 14 residues long. Germline V gene data show CDR1 as SGHRS and CDR2 as YFSETQ. Trimming removed 0 bases from V and 10 bases from J, with 16 bases in between. CDR3 protein: CASSLAAGRGFYTF. The CDR3 DNA follows: TGCGCCAGCAGCTTGGCCGCGGGCAGGGGATTCTACACCTTC.

This clone appeared a single time. The chain carries TRBV5-5 and TRBJ2-7; TRBD1 might be the D (6 bases). The CDR3 has 17 amino acids. Germline V gene sequence: CDR1 SGHKS, CDR2 YYEKEE (reference sequence). V was pared by 3 bases and J by 9 bases, with 28 bases between. The DNA of the CDR3 is TGTGCCAGCAGCTCCACCGGGGTTGGGGGCGGATCTTATCGGCAGTACTTC. This gives the protein CASSSTGVGGGSYRQYF.

Concerning this clone: In the same sample, other DNA sequences code for this CDR3. The chain links TRBV5-1 to TRBJ1-5, with a weak D call TRBD1 (6 bases). Trimming shortened V by 2 bases and J by 1 base, and 10 bases separated the two germline ends. The CDR3 loop spans 15 amino acids. Germline CDR1 and CDR2: SGHRS and YFSETQ. CDR3 nucleotide sequence: TGCGCCAGCAGCTTAGCGGGGGCGAGCAATCAGCCCCAGCATTTT. It is translated as CASSLAGASNQPQHF.

This chain joins TRBV3-1 (or the pseudogene TRBV3-2) and TRBJ1-6; possibly TRBD1 for D (5 bases). Trimming removed 3 bases from V and 6 bases from J, with 15 bases in between. The CDR3 runs to 16 residues. Germline CDR1 and CDR2: LGHDT and YNNKEL (reference sequence). CDR3 in amino acids: CASSQRGEGGNSPLHF. The CDR3 coding sequence is TGTGCCAGCAGCCAGCGGGGGGAAGGTGGTAATTCACCCCTCCACTTT.

The genes are TRBV4-1 and TRBJ2-5; 8 bases map to TRBD2. Germline CDR1 and CDR2: MGHRA and YSYEKL. CDR3 length equals 19 residues. Unmatched junction bases numbered 16, after V lost 4 bases and J lost 0 bases. CDR3 bases: TGCGCCAGCAGCCGAATTAGCGGGGCGCCTTCCTTGTACCAAGAGACCCAGTACTTC. This translates into CASSRISGAPSLYQETQYF.

The chain is built from TRBV6-5 and TRBJ1-2, with TRBD1 identical over 10 bases. J was trimmed by 7 bases and V by 6 bases; bases with no gene match: 5. The CDR3 is 13 amino acids. Germline V lookup: CDR1 MNHEY, CDR2 SVGAGI. The CDR3 sequence is CASREGQGLGYTF. CDR3 DNA: TGTGCCAGCAGGGAGGGACAGGGGCTTGGCTACACCTTC.

The CDR3 sequence: CASSPLTGQPDTEAFF. In nucleotides, the CDR3 is TGTGCCAGCTCACCACTTACCGGACAGCCGGATACTGAAGCTTTCTTT. The rearrangement links TRBV18 to TRBJ1-1; D is possibly TRBD1 (6 bases). Germline V CDR1 and CDR2: KGHSH, LQKENI. V lost 1 base and J 5 bases, leaving 17 bases between the germline ends. This CDR3 is 16 amino acids long.

The rearrangement links TRBV7-9 to TRBJ2-1; unclear D gene. Trimming removed 4 bases from V and 6 bases from J, with 13 bases in between. CDR1 is SEHNR and CDR2 is FQNEAQ in the germline V gene (reference sequence). The CDR3 runs 14 residues. The CDR3 loop reads CASSSFQAVNEQFF. The CDR3, as DNA: TGTGCCAGCAGCTCCTTTCAGGCTGTCAATGAGCAGTTCTTC.

This chain joins TRBV9 and TRBJ2-3; 10 bases map to TRBD2. Losses at the gene ends were 4 bases for V and 5 bases for J; bases not matched to a gene: 7. This CDR3 contains 15 residues. Germline lookup yields CDR1 SGDLS and CDR2 YYNGEE. As DNA, the CDR3 is TGTGCCAGCAGCATCAGCGGGGGGGGCGGAGATACGCAGTATTTT. As protein: CASSISGGGGDTQYF.

The chain carries TRBV7-8 and TRBJ2-5, with TRBD2 matching over 8 bases. V gave up 4 bases and J gave up 3 bases; unmatched junction bases: 4. Per the germline V gene, CDR1 is SGHVS and CDR2 is FQNEAQ. The CDR3 is made up of 14 amino acids. The CDR3 sequence: CASSYSGEEETQYF. CDR3 DNA: TGTGCCAGCAGCTATAGCGGGGAGGAAGAGACCCAGTACTTC.

The CDR3 loop is CASFAGIGNTIYF. The CDR3 DNA sequence: TGTGCCAGTTTCGCAGGGATAGGAAACACCATATATTTT. J is TRBJ1-3 and V is TRBV19; D is perhaps TRBD1 (5 bases). Germline-derived CDR1 and CDR2 are LNHDA and SQIVND (reference sequence). The length of the CDR3 is 13 residues. V lost 8 bases and J 4 bases, leaving 12 bases between the germline ends.

The chain has TRBV5-4 and TRBJ2-7; a possible D gene is TRBD1 (6 bases). Trimming removed 0 bases from V and 5 bases from J, with 9 bases in between. CDR1 and CDR2 (germline): SGHNT, YYREEE (reference sequence). The CDR3 has 13 residues. DNA of the CDR3: TGTGCCAGCAGCTTGGCCCAGGGGCACGAGCAGTACTTC. It translates to CASSLAQGHEQYF.

The CDR3: CASSPGVRGGTGELFF. CDR3 bases: TGTGCCAGCAGCCCGGGGGTGCGGGGAGGCACCGGGGAGCTGTTTTTT. The gene calls are TRBV5-4 and TRBJ2-2, with a possible D match to TRBD2 (6 bases). The CDR3 is 16 residues long. Germline lookup yields CDR1 SGHNT and CDR2 YYREEE (reference sequence). Trimming took off 4 bases at V and 4 bases at J, with 17 bases between the two ends. Together with reference TRBV5-4 and TRBJ2-2, the CDR3 gives the full variable domain: ETGVTQSPTHLIKTRGQQVTLRCSSQSGHNTVSWYQQALGQGPQFIFQYYREEENGRGNFPPRFSGLQFPNYSSELNVNALELDDSALYLCASSPGVRGGTGELFFGEGSRLTVL.

The chain carries TRBV5-1 and TRBJ2-3, with TRBD1 identical over 9 bases. CDR1 SGHRS and CDR2 YFSETQ come from the germline V gene. The CDR3 runs 23 residues. V lost 0 bases, J lost 10 bases, and 33 bases stayed unmatched. This chain's CDR3 is CASSLAKVERDRATSDPRQAQYF. Here the CDR3 DNA reads TGCGCCAGCAGCTTGGCCAAGGTCGAGCGGGACAGGGCAACTAGCGACCCGCGTCAGGCGCAGTATTTT.

The rearrangement uses TRBV18 and TRBJ2-2; D unclear. The V end was cut by 6 bases, the J end by 4 bases, with 6 bases between. CDR3 length: 12 residues. Per germline, CDR1 KGHSH and CDR2 LQKENI. The CDR3 is CASSLLTGELFF. The CDR3 nucleotides are TGTGCCAGCTCCCTACTCACCGGGGAGCTGTTTTTT.

The V call is TRBV7-8, the J call TRBJ2-7; tentatively, D is TRBD2 (5 bases). The CDR3 spans 16 residues. CDR1 is SGHVS, CDR2 FQNEAQ, per germline. The ends were cut back, 1 base at V and 6 bases at J, with 19 bases in the middle. The CDR3 sequence: CASSLVLGAPLGEQYF. CDR3 in DNA: TGTGCCAGCAGCTTAGTACTGGGAGCCCCTCTAGGCGAGCAGTACTTC.

The V call is TRBV5-1, the J call TRBJ1-1; tentative D call: TRBD1 (6 bases). The CDR3 runs to 15 residues. Germline-derived CDR1 and CDR2 are SGHRS and YFSETQ. V lost 0 bases, J lost 0 bases, and 9 bases lay in between. CDR3 in DNA: TGCGCCAGCAGCTTGGCCAACAGGGTGAACACTGAAGCTTTCTTT. It yields the protein CASSLANRVNTEAFF.

The chain combines TRBV18 with TRBJ2-2, with 8 bases that match TRBD1. The CDR3 totals 17 residues. CDR1 and CDR2 (germline): KGHSH, LQKENI. V shed 2 bases and J 4 bases; nucleotides not matched to a gene: 9. The CDR3 here is CASSPIFRGRPTGELFF. The CDR3 coding sequence is TGTGCCAGCTCACCAATTTTCAGGGGGCGCCCCACCGGGGAGCTGTTTTTT.

This rearrangement joins TRBV5-6 to TRBJ1-1; 7 nucleotides line up with TRBD1. Looked up from germline, CDR1 is SGHDT and CDR2 is YYEEEE. The CDR3 length is 16 residues. J lost 1 base, V lost 2 bases, and 8 bases had no gene match. The CDR3: CASSFPTGRENTEAFF. DNA of the CDR3: TGTGCCAGCAGCTTCCCGACAGGGAGAGAGAACACTGAAGCTTTCTTT.

The chain couples TRBV29-1 to TRBJ2-1; the D is unclear. There are 13 residues in the CDR3. Germline-derived CDR1 and CDR2 are SQVTM and ANQGSEA. The ends were cut back, 0 bases at V and 6 bases at J, with 9 bases in the middle. The CDR3 reads CSVEDSSLNEQFF. The CDR3 DNA reads TGCAGCGTTGAAGATTCTAGTCTCAATGAGCAGTTCTTC.

The gene calls are TRBV9 and TRBJ1-3; 9 bases map to TRBD1. Germline CDR1 SGDLS, CDR2 YYNGEE. CDR3 size: 14 residues. Trimming removed 3 bases from V and 4 bases from J; junction bases left unmatched: 2. In DNA form, the CDR3 reads TGTGCCAGCAGCGACAGGGGGCCCGGAAACACCATATATTTT. This encodes CASSDRGPGNTIYF.